The clone carrying this T cell receptor beta chain came up once. Antigen unknown. The entry originates in a study of glioma-infiltrating T cells after dendritic cell vaccination. Looking at the study overall: Monocyte-derived dendritic cells, cultured roughly 7 days with IL-4 and GM-CSF, were pulsed with autologous tumor lysate. Patients received three intradermal dendritic cell vaccine injections at biweekly intervals. General study results and limits: No direct clonality-survival link was found; a diverse polyclonal response may matter.

This CDR3 has 16 amino acids. Trimming left V 3 bases short and J 0 bases short, with 14 bases between. CDR1 and CDR2 from the germline V gene are LNHDA and SQIVND (reference sequence). Up to 2 ug genomic DNA was used for TCRB CDR3 amplification. Assay used: immunoSEQ multiplex PCR; TCRdb lists only in-frame clones, some missing. This sample carries 25,000 to 35,000 clones, roughly 90% of them seen once, and the ten largest clones take around 2.2%. The clonotype originates from a human donor with glioblastoma. The rearrangement links TRBV19 to TRBJ1-1, with D perhaps matching TRBD1 (6 bases). The source material was blood, sampled before dendritic cell vaccination. Written as DNA, the CDR3 is TGTGCCAGTAGTATGGGGACACTGGAGATGAACACTGAAGCTTTCTTT. Translation: CASSMGTLEMNTEAFF.